These 27 T cell receptor beta chains came from one sample sequenced in a study of blood T cells in healthy people across ages. A second PCR of roughly 7 to 11 cycles used a sample-barcoded 5' primer and a J-beta primer mix. TCRdb used MiXCR to reprocess the 5' RACE reads, holding one entry per CDR3 protein. The sample has approximately 880,000 distinct CDR3 sequences, 40% to 60% seen once. Sequenced material: blood. All receptors derive from a man aged 25 to 40 in good health.

This clonotype has only a few counts. V and J are TRBV28 and TRBJ1-2; a possible D gene is TRBD1 (5 bases). The ends were cut back, 1 base at V and 4 bases at J, with 10 bases in the middle. Germline CDR1 is MDHEN and CDR2 is SYDVKM. The CDR3 is 14 residues long. DNA of the CDR3: TGTGCCAGCAGTTTATCTCTAGACAGCTATGGCTACACCTTC. As protein: CASSLSLDSYGYTF.

The chain has TRBV6-5 and TRBJ1-1; D is unclear. V lost 6 bases to trimming and J lost 1 base, with 9 bases between them. The CDR3 is made up of 13 amino acids. From germline, CDR1 is MNHEY and CDR2 SVGAGI. The CDR3 reads CASRYDTNTEAFF. The CDR3 coding sequence is TGTGCCAGCAGGTACGACACGAACACTGAAGCTTTCTTT.

Only a few counts were recorded for this clonotype. The gene calls are TRBV5-5 and TRBJ1-5; D gene ambiguous. This CDR3 is built from 15 residues. The V end was cut by 2 bases, the J end by 0 bases, with 9 bases between. Germline CDR1 and CDR2: SGHKS and YYEKEE (reference sequence). The CDR3 DNA follows: TGTGCCAGCAGCTTTCGGGATTATAGCAATCAGCCCCAGCATTTT. Residues: CASSFRDYSNQPQHF.

This sequence joins TRBV7-2 and TRBJ2-3; 10 positions match TRBD2. CDR3 length: 15 residues. CDR1 and CDR2 from the germline V gene are SGHTA and FQGNSA. Losses at the gene ends were 5 bases for V and 5 bases for J; bases not matched to a gene: 7. The chain's CDR3 is CASSTGTSVLDTQYF. The CDR3 nucleotides read TGTGCCAGCAGCACCGGGACTAGCGTGTTAGATACGCAGTATTTT.

This clonotype was seen a few times. The chain uses TRBV12-3 or TRBV12-4 and TRBJ1-2; TRBD1 matches at 7 bases. Losses at the gene ends were 5 bases for V and 8 bases for J; bases not matched to a gene: 5. CDR3 size: 12 residues. CDR3 protein: CASSDRVGGYTF. CDR3 nucleotide sequence: TGTGCCAGCAGTGACAGGGTCGGGGGCTACACCTTC.

The rearrangement uses TRBV27 and TRBJ2-7; TRBD1 is a possible D gene (5 bases). Trimming took off 5 bases at V and 1 base at J, with 12 bases between the two ends. The CDR3 is 14 residues long. CDR1 and CDR2 from the germline V gene are MNHEY and SMNVEV (reference sequence). CDR3 in amino acids: CASSAEAGSYEQYF. Here the CDR3 DNA reads TGTGCCAGCAGTGCCGAGGCAGGGTCCTACGAGCAGTACTTC.

For this clonotype: Germline and junction disagree at one end, which may indicate a read error. The genes are TRBV28 and TRBJ2-7; 8 bases align to TRBD1. The CDR3 is 14 amino acids. Germline CDR1 and CDR2: MDHEN and SYDVKM. CDR3 bases: TGTGCCAGCAGTGTATGGACAGGGAGCTACGAGCAGTACTTC. Translation gives CASSVWTGSYEQYF.

The chain joins TRBV4-1 to TRBJ2-5; 7 nucleotides agree with TRBD2. Germline V lookup: CDR1 MGHRA, CDR2 YSYEKL. V dropped 1 base and J dropped 2; count of bases not matched to a gene: 1. The CDR3 length is 14 residues. CDR3 residues: CASSQGEGQETQYF. In nucleotides, the CDR3 is TGCGCCAGCAGCCAAGGGGAGGGGCAAGAGACCCAGTACTTC.

This clonotype was found once. This chain uses TRBV5-1 with TRBJ1-6; TRBD1 agrees at 8 bases. V shed 0 bases, J shed 6 bases, and the junction held 2 bases outside the gene matches. Germline CDR1 and CDR2: SGHRS and YFSETQ. CDR3 length: 15 amino acids. The CDR3 loop is CASSLGDRLNSPLHF. CDR3 sequence (DNA): TGCGCCAGCAGCTTGGGGGACAGGCTTAATTCACCCCTCCACTTT.

There are a few counts of this clonotype. This rearrangement joins TRBV6-2 or TRBV6-3 to TRBJ1-1, with D possibly TRBD1 on 6 matching bases. V gave up 4 bases and J gave up 3 bases, with 15 bases separating them. The CDR3 has 15 residues. CDR1 and CDR2 from the germline V gene are MNHEY and SVGEGT. The CDR3 sequence is CASSLPQGTYTEAFF. CDR3 nucleotide sequence: TGTGCCAGCAGTTTACCCCAGGGGACGTACACTGAAGCTTTCTTT.

This clonotype was detected only a few times. The chain has TRBV7-2 and TRBJ1-2, with D possibly being TRBD1 (6 bases). Germline-derived CDR1 and CDR2 are SGHTA and FQGNSA. V gave up 5 bases and J gave up 6 bases, with 13 bases separating them. The CDR3 runs 13 residues. In DNA form, the CDR3 reads TGTGCCAGCAGCCGACGGGACAACCATGGCTACACCTTC. Translated: CASSRRDNHGYTF.

This clonotype has a handful of counts. The gene calls are TRBV6-5 and TRBJ2-5; D gene uncertain. The J call could be wrong; TRBJ2-7 is a better fit for the DNA end. Looked up from germline, CDR1 is MNHEY and CDR2 is SVGAGI. The CDR3 covers 12 residues. CDR3 nucleotides: TGTGCCAGCAGCTACGATCGCTACGAGCAGTACTTC. Its protein is CASSYDRYEQYF.

The chain carries TRBV11-3 and TRBJ2-3; 14 bases line up with TRBD2. The length of the CDR3 is 16 residues. The V and J ends lost 4 bases and 8 bases, in that order; junction bases with no gene match: 8. CDR1 SGHNT and CDR2 YENEEA come from the germline V gene. The CDR3 DNA sequence: TGTGCCAGCAGCTCAACAACGGGACTAGCGGGGGTTACGCAGTATTTT. Protein: CASSSTTGLAGVTQYF.

This rearrangement joins TRBV5-1 to TRBJ1-2; D possibly corresponds to TRBD1 (6 bases). The CDR3 consists of 16 residues. CDR1 is SGHRS and CDR2 is YFSETQ in the germline V gene. V shed 3 bases and J shed 6 bases, with 21 bases lying between them. For the CDR3, the DNA is TGCGCCAGCAGCTCGAATGATTTACAGGGCGGAAATGGCTACACCTTC. Its protein is CASSSNDLQGGNGYTF.

The table lists this clonotype with a few counts. This chain links TRBV7-4 with TRBJ2-1, with D possibly being TRBD1 or TRBD2 (6 bases each). The CDR3 consists of 14 residues. Germline V gene data show CDR1 as SGHVT and CDR2 as SQSDAQ. V gave up 3 bases and J gave up 5 bases, with 11 bases separating them. CDR3 in amino acids: CASSLGGLHNEQFF. CDR3 sequence (DNA): TGTGCCAGCAGCTTGGGGGGCTTGCACAATGAGCAGTTCTTC.

The chain is built from TRBV27 and TRBJ2-6; D may be TRBD1 (5 bases). V was cut by 6 bases and J by 0 bases, with 24 bases left in between. This CDR3 region has 20 residues. The germline V gene encodes CDR1 MNHEY and CDR2 SMNVEV (reference sequence). The CDR3 sequence is CASSPRVAGRYTSGANVLTF. The DNA for the CDR3 is TGTGCCAGCAGCCCCAGGGTGGCAGGGCGCTATACCTCTGGGGCCAACGTCCTGACTTTC.

V gene TRBV3-1 combines with J gene TRBJ1-3, with 8 positions matching TRBD1. This CDR3 is 15 amino acids long. In germline, CDR1 is LGHDT, CDR2 YNNKEL (reference sequence). V lost 5 bases and J lost 2; bases outside the gene matches: 5. CDR3 in amino acids: CASSDRQGPGNTIYF. The CDR3 bases are TGTGCCAGCAGCGACAGACAGGGGCCTGGAAACACCATATATTTT.

This rearrangement joins TRBV20-1 to TRBJ2-7; 9 positions match TRBD1. The germline V gene encodes CDR1 DFQATT and CDR2 SNEGSKA (reference sequence). The CDR3 has 13 residues. V shed 4 bases, J shed 2 bases, and the junction held 3 bases outside the gene matches. CDR3 sequence (DNA): TGCAGTGCTAAGACAGGGGGTCCCTACGAGCAGTACTTC. This codes for CSAKTGGPYEQYF.

This clonotype was counted between two and nine times. The germline gene is not matched at one end of the junction; a read error may be the cause. The chain couples TRBV4-2 to TRBJ2-6; D unresolved. CDR1 is LGHNA and CDR2 is YNFKEQ in the germline V gene. The CDR3 is 10 residues long. CDR3 in DNA: TGTGCCAGCGGGGACAACGTCCTGACTTTC. Translated, it gives CASGDNVLTF.

The chain combines TRBV4-1 with TRBJ2-4; 8 bases align to TRBD1. The CDR3 is 18 amino acids. V lost 2 bases, J lost 2 bases, and 11 bases stayed unmatched. The germline V gene encodes CDR1 MGHRA and CDR2 YSYEKL. The CDR3 sequence is CASSQIMDRVGTKNIQYF. The CDR3 DNA sequence: TGCGCCAGCAGCCAAATCATGGACAGGGTGGGGACCAAAAACATTCAGTACTTC.

The chain combines TRBV13 with TRBJ2-1; D is uncertain. V dropped 5 bases and J dropped 6 bases, with 14 bases sitting between them. The CDR3 is 14 amino acids. Germline V gene data show CDR1 as PRHDT and CDR2 as FYEKMQ (reference sequence). The CDR3 bases are TGTGCCAGCAGCCCCGCCGCCGAGAGCAATGAGCAGTTCTTC. The encoded protein is CASSPAAESNEQFF.

A few counts support this clonotype. The rearrangement joins TRBV6-1 to TRBJ1-1; maybe TRBD1 (5 bases). Trimming took 5 bases from V and 11 from J, leaving 12 bases between them. Germline V lookup: CDR1 MNHNS, CDR2 SASEGT. This CDR3 has 11 amino acids. CDR3 region: CASSWGNDAFF. The CDR3 nucleotides are TGTGCCAGCAGTTGGGGGAACGACGCTTTCTTT.

This chain connects TRBV5-1 to TRBJ1-1, with 11 bases lining up with TRBD1. CDR3 length: 16 amino acids. Germline lookup yields CDR1 SGHRS and CDR2 YFSETQ. Trimming took 3 bases from V and 4 from J; bases not matched to a gene: 8. The CDR3 loop is CASSSGQGAWGTEAFF. CDR3 bases: TGCGCCAGCAGCTCAGGACAGGGGGCATGGGGCACTGAAGCTTTCTTT.

The V and J genes are TRBV12-3 or TRBV12-4 and TRBJ2-7; the D gene is possibly TRBD2 (6 bases). This CDR3 region has 15 residues. V was clipped by 3 bases and J by 6 bases, with 18 bases between them. CDR3 sequence: CASSFQRSFGGEQYF. The CDR3 DNA sequence: TGTGCCAGCAGTTTTCAGCGGTCCTTCGGGGGCGAGCAGTACTTC.

The CDR3 sequence: CASSQGSGTADEKLFF. The CDR3, as DNA: TGCGCCAGCAGCCAAGGCTCCGGGACGGCGGATGAAAAACTGTTTTTT. This chain connects TRBV4-3 to TRBJ1-4; a possible D gene is TRBD1 (5 bases). The CDR3 totals 16 residues. CDR1 and CDR2 from the germline V gene are LGHNA and YSLEER. The V end lost 1 base, the J end lost 6 bases, and 15 bases lay between the germline ends.

The chain recombines TRBV12-3 or TRBV12-4 with TRBJ2-3, with 7 nucleotides matching TRBD1. The CDR3 extends over 13 amino acids. The junction had 6 bases not matched to a gene; V was cut back by 3 bases and J by 9 bases. This CDR3 reads CASSFLGGPTQYF. The CDR3 DNA reads as TGTGCCAGCAGTTTTTTAGGGGGCCCAACGCAGTATTTT.

This clonotype was seen at least ten times. The chain uses TRBV27 and TRBJ2-7, with D perhaps matching TRBD2 (5 bases). The CDR3 loop spans 12 amino acids. The germline CDR1 and CDR2 sequences are MNHEY and SMNVEV (reference sequence). V dropped 2 bases and J dropped 6 bases, with 8 bases sitting between them. The CDR3, as DNA: TGTGCCAGCAGTTTACGGGCGGGCGAGCAGTACTTC. Its protein is CASSLRAGEQYF.